One sample yielded the 21 T cell receptor beta chains listed below, sequenced in a study of shared clonotypes between healthy human individuals. TCRdb keeps only in-frame clones here, not all; method: immunoSEQ multiplex PCR. The sample includes 300,000 to 400,000 clones, roughly 87% seen only once; the top ten take 16%. Specimen: memory CD8+ T cells sorted from blood. As to subset: CD45RO+ cells pooled with CCR7-negative TemRA cells. The receptors stem from a man between 18 and 29 years old in good health.

V is TRBV27 and J is TRBJ1-1; no reliable D call. The germline gives CDR1 MNHEY, CDR2 SMNVEV (reference sequence). V lost 8 bases, J lost 1 base, and 20 bases lay in between. This CDR3 region has 16 residues. The CDR3 DNA is TGTGCCAGCTATTCCCCTTATACGGGGAGGAACACTGAAGCTTTCTTT. Translated, it gives CASYSPYTGRNTEAFF.

This chain uses TRBV2 with TRBJ2-7; no definite D call. Looked up from germline, CDR1 is SNHLY and CDR2 is FYNNEI. This CDR3 has 12 residues. Trimming took 7 bases from V and 7 from J, leaving 14 bases between them. The CDR3 DNA reads as TGTGCCAGCATGGACCTCTACATAGAGCAGTACTTC. Residues: CASMDLYIEQYF.

The chain recombines TRBV4-1 with TRBJ2-3; D unclear. Trimming cost V 0 bases and J 2 bases, with 3 bases left between them. The CDR3 sequence is 13 residues long. CDR1 and CDR2 from the germline V gene are MGHRA and YSYEKL. In DNA, the CDR3 is TGCGCCAGCAGCCAAGATATCACAGATACGCAGTATTTT. This translates into CASSQDITDTQYF.

This chain connects TRBV28 to TRBJ1-1, with 7 bases aligning to TRBD1. The CDR3 totals 16 residues. V trimming: 7 bases; J trimming: 2 bases; junction bases outside the gene matches: 13. Looked up from germline, CDR1 is MDHEN and CDR2 is SYDVKM. The CDR3 here is CASTYRGAAGNTEAFF. In DNA form, the CDR3 reads TGTGCCAGCACATACAGGGGCGCTGCGGGAAACACTGAAGCTTTCTTT.

The J gene is TRBJ1-2, the V gene TRBV2; 8 bases agree with TRBD1. The germline CDR1 and CDR2 sequences are SNHLY and FYNNEI. This CDR3 region has 15 residues. V trimming: 0 bases; J trimming: 2 bases; junction bases outside the gene matches: 2. The CDR3 nucleotides are TGTGCCAGCAGTGAAGCGGGGACAGGAAACTATGGCTACACCTTC. This codes for CASSEAGTGNYGYTF.

The chain combines TRBV2 with TRBJ2-7, with TRBD1 identical over 8 bases. V lost 6 bases, J lost 2 bases, and 3 bases stayed unmatched. The germline V gene encodes CDR1 SNHLY and CDR2 FYNNEI. CDR3 length: 13 amino acids. The CDR3 protein is CASRGQGPYEQYF. In nucleotides, the CDR3 is TGTGCCAGCAGAGGACAGGGACCCTACGAGCAGTACTTC.

This chain uses TRBV5-1 with TRBJ2-3; 13 bases agree with TRBD2. The CDR3 covers 18 residues. V dropped 4 bases and J dropped 2; count of bases not matched to a gene: 10. The V gene's germline CDR1 is SGHRS and CDR2 YFSETQ. CDR3 loop: CASSREPGTSGDTDTQYF. CDR3 DNA sequence: TGCGCCAGCAGCCGAGAACCCGGGACTAGCGGGGACACAGATACGCAGTATTTT.

The rearrangement uses TRBV9 and TRBJ2-7, with D unclear. The CDR3 has 15 amino acids. CDR1 SGDLS and CDR2 YYNGEE come from the germline V gene. V lost 0 bases and J lost 1, with 11 bases in between. CDR3 loop: CASSVADAASYEQYF. The CDR3 nucleotides read TGTGCCAGCAGCGTAGCCGACGCGGCTTCCTACGAGCAGTACTTC. Full variable domain (missing parts from reference TRBV9 and TRBJ2-7): DSGVTQTPKHLITATGQRVTLRCSPRSGDLSVYWYQQSLDQGLQFLIQYYNGEERAKGNILERFSAQQFPDLHSELNLSSLELGDSALYFCASSVADAASYEQYFGPGTRLTVT.

The V gene is TRBV7-2, the J gene TRBJ2-7; 9 bases agree with TRBD2. Trimming removed 5 bases from V and 1 base from J; junction bases left unmatched: 9. Germline CDR1 reads SGHTA; CDR2 reads FQGNSA. This CDR3 region has 16 residues. In DNA form, the CDR3 reads TGTGCCAGCAGCCCGTCGATAGCGGGAGAGTCCTACGAGCAGTACTTC. Translating gives CASSPSIAGESYEQYF.

The chain is built from TRBV9 and TRBJ2-5; unclear D gene. Looked up from germline, CDR1 is SGDLS and CDR2 is YYNGEE. CDR3 size: 14 residues. The V gene lost 3 bases and the J gene lost 3 bases, with 12 bases spanning the gap. Written as DNA, the CDR3 is TGTGCCAGCAGCGCAACTGCAGGTGAAGAGACCCAGTACTTC. This translates into CASSATAGEETQYF.

This sequence joins TRBV7-9 and TRBJ1-2; 10 nucleotides agree with TRBD1. The V gene end was trimmed by 5 bases and the J gene end by 5 bases; junction bases not matched to a gene: 8. In germline, CDR1 is SEHNR, CDR2 FQNEAQ (reference sequence). This CDR3 contains 15 residues. CDR3 region: CASSIATGGEYGYTF. CDR3 sequence (DNA): TGTGCCAGCAGCATCGCGACAGGGGGCGAGTATGGCTACACCTTC.

This sequence joins TRBV6-4 and TRBJ1-1; D remains unclear. The CDR3 extends over 13 amino acids. CDR1 and CDR2 from the germline V gene are MRHNA and SNTAGT. V dropped 3 bases and J dropped 5 bases, with 10 bases sitting between them. In DNA, the CDR3 is TGTGCCAGCAGTGAGGCGGACGGGACTGAAGCTTTCTTT. Translating gives CASSEADGTEAFF.

In this sample, this clone turned up once. This chain links TRBV6-1 with TRBJ1-5; a possible D gene is TRBD1 (6 bases). Trimming left V 6 bases short and J 4 bases short, with 16 bases between. The germline CDR1 and CDR2 sequences are MNHNS and SASEGT. The length of the CDR3 is 15 residues. The CDR3 coding sequence is TGTGCCAGCAGAGAGGGGGGGGTGGAGAATCAGCCCCAGCATTTT. The encoded protein is CASREGGVENQPQHF.

CDR3 amino acids: CASSLRMSNSGNTIYF. The CDR3 DNA reads TGTGCCAGCAGCTTAAGGATGTCGAACTCTGGAAACACCATATATTTT. This chain uses TRBV7-8 with TRBJ1-3; D unclear. The CDR3 spans 16 residues. V was clipped by 2 bases and J by 0 bases, with 11 bases between them. Germline V gives CDR1 SGHVS, CDR2 FQNEAQ. Filled out from reference TRBV7-8 and TRBJ1-3, the complete variable domain reads GAGVSQSPRYKVAKRGQDVALRCDPISGHVSLFWYQQALGQGPEFLTYFQNEAQLDKSGLPSDRFFAERPEGSVSTLKIQRTQQEDSAVYLCASSLRMSNSGNTIYFGEGSWLTVV.

The V and J genes are TRBV28 and TRBJ1-1; 8 positions match TRBD1. Germline V gene data show CDR1 as MDHEN and CDR2 as SYDVKM. The CDR3 is 13 residues long. V lost 6 bases to trimming and J lost 3 bases; unmatched junction nucleotides: 3. The CDR3 coding sequence is TGTGCCAGCAGAGGACAGGGCTACACTGAAGCTTTCTTT. It yields the protein CASRGQGYTEAFF.

The V and J genes are TRBV30 and TRBJ2-5; weak D call: TRBD2 (6 bases). The germline V and J ends were trimmed by 0 bases and 5 bases, with 13 bases remaining between them. The CDR3 has 14 residues. CDR1 and CDR2 (germline): GTSNPN, SVGIG (reference sequence). CDR3 in amino acids: CAWSVLGEVETQYF. The CDR3 region has the DNA TGTGCCTGGAGTGTACTTGGGGAGGTGGAGACCCAGTACTTC.

There are a few counts of this clone. The rearrangement joins TRBV6-5 to TRBJ2-7; TRBD2 matches at 8 bases. The CDR3 sequence is 14 residues long. Germline-derived CDR1 and CDR2 are MNHEY and SVGAGI. The junction had 3 bases not matched to a gene; V was cut back by 2 bases and J by 3 bases. CDR3 nucleotides: TGTGCCAGCAGTTACGGGCGGGGGGACTACGAGCAGTACTTC. This translates into CASSYGRGDYEQYF.

The chain uses TRBV6-5 and TRBJ2-5, with TRBD1 identical over 8 bases. There are 12 residues in the CDR3. Germline CDR1 and CDR2: MNHEY and SVGAGI. The J segment lost 14 bases and the V segment lost 4 bases, leaving 9 bases of the junction unmatched. This CDR3 is CASSSLGQGEYF. The CDR3 DNA is TGTGCCAGCAGTTCCCTCGGACAGGGCGAATACTTC.

The chain employs TRBV28 and TRBJ1-3, with D unresolved. Trimming took 5 bases from V and 6 from J, leaving 20 bases between them. The germline CDR1 and CDR2 sequences are MDHEN and SYDVKM. The CDR3 is 16 residues long. This CDR3 is CASSLTGLGRENTIYF. For the CDR3, the DNA is TGTGCCAGCAGTCTTACCGGGCTCGGGAGGGAAAACACCATATATTTT. The full variable domain, in which reference TRBV28 and TRBJ1-3 provide the parts outside the CDR3, is DVKVTQSSRYLVKRTGEKVFLECVQDMDHENMFWYRQDPGLGLRLIYFSYDVKMKEKGDIPEGYSVSREKKERFSLILESASTNQTSMYLCASSLTGLGRENTIYFGEGSWLTVV.

This clone was seen a single time. V usage is TRBV5-1 and J usage is TRBJ2-2; D perhaps matches TRBD2 (6 bases). The CDR3 is made up of 14 amino acids. CDR1 and CDR2 (germline): SGHRS, YFSETQ. V lost 9 bases, J lost 0 bases, and 12 bases lay in between. CDR3 in amino acids: CATGGDSNTGELFF. CDR3 DNA sequence: TGCGCCACCGGGGGAGACTCGAACACCGGGGAGCTGTTTTTT.

This chain links TRBV5-1 with TRBJ2-2; TRBD2 matches 11 bases. Trimming took 4 bases from V and 0 from J; bases not matched to a gene: 14. Germline-derived CDR1 and CDR2 are SGHRS and YFSETQ. This CDR3 comprises 20 residues. The CDR3 DNA follows: TGCGCCAGCAGCGCGAACCCTAGCGGGGGGCCCTACGCGAACACCGGGGAGCTGTTTTTT. Protein product: CASSANPSGGPYANTGELFF.